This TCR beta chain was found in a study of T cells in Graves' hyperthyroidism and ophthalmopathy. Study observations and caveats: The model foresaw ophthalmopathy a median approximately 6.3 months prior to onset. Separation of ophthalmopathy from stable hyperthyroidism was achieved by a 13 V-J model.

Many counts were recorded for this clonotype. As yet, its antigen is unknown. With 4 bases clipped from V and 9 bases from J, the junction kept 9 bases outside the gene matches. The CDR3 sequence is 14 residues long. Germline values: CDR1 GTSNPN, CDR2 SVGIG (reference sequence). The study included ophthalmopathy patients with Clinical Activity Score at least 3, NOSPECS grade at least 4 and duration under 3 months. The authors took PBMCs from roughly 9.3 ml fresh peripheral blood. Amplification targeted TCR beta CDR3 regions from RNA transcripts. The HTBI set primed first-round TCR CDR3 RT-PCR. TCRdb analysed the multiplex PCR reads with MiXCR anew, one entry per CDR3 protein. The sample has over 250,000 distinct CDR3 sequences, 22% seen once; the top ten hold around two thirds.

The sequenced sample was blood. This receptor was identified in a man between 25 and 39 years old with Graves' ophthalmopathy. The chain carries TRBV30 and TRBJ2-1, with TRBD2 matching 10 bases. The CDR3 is CAWTGLAGEGEQFF. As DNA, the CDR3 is TGTGCCTGGACGGGTCTAGCGGGAGAGGGTGAGCAGTTCTTC.